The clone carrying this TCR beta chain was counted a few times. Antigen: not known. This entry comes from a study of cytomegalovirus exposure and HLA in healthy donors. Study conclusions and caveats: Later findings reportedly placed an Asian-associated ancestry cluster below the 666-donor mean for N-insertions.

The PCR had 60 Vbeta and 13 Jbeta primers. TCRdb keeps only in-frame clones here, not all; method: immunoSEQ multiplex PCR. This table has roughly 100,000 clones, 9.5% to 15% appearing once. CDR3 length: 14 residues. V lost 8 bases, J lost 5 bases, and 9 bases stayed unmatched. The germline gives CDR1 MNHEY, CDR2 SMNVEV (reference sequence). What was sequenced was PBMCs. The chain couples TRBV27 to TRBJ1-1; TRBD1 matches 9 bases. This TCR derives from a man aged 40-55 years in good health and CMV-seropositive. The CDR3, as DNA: TGTGCCAGCGCGCCCAGGACAGGGGTTACTGAAGCTTTCTTT. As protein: CASAPRTGVTEAFF.